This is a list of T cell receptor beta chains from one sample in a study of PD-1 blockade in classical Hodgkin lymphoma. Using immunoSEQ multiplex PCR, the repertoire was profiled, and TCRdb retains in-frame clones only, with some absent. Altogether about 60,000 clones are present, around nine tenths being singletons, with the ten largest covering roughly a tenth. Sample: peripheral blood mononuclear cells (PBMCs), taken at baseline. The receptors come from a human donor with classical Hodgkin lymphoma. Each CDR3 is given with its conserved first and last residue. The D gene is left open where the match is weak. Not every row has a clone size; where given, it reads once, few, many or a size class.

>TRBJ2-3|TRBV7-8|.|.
CASSRSSSSTDTQCF
TGTGCCAGCAGCCGTAGCAGTTCTAGCACAGATACGCAGTGTTTT
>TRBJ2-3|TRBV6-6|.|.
CASSYGGTDTQYF
TGTGCCAGCAGTTACGGGGGGACAGATACGCAGTATTTT
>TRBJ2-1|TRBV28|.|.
CASRRVHEQFF
TGTGCCAGCAGGAGGGTCCATGAGCAGTTCTTC
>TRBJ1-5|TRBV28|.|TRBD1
CASSSYGTGNNQPQHF
TGTGCCAGCAGTTCTTACGGGACAGGGAACAATCAGCCCCAGCATTTT
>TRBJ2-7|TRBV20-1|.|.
CSGTSRYEQYF
TGCAGCGGTACCTCCCGCTACGAGCAGTACTTC
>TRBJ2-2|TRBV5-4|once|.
CASSGITTGELFF
TGTGCCAGCAGCGGAATCACCACCGGGGAGCTGTTTTTT
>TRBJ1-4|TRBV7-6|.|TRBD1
CASSPGGTAFATNEKLFF
TGTGCCAGCAGCCCGGGTGGGACAGCCTTTGCAACTAATGAAAAACTGTTTTTT
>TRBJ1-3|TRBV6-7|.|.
CASSPQASGNTIYF
TGTGCCAGCAGTCCGCAGGCCTCTGGAAACACCATATATTTT
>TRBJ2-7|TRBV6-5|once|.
CASSYSQGSYEQYF
TGTGCCAGCAGTTACAGCCAGGGCTCCTACGAGCAGTACTTC
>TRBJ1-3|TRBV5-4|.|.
CASSHGGLGGNTIYF
TGTGCCAGCAGCCACGGGGGCCTTGGTGGAAACACCATATATTTT
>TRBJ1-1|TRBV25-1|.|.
CASRKQGHTEAFF
TGTGCCAGCAGGAAACAGGGCCACACTGAAGCTTTCTTT
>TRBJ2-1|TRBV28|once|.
CASSPPFAQGYNEQFF
TGTGCCAGCAGTCCTCCTTTCGCGCAAGGGTACAATGAGCAGTTCTTC
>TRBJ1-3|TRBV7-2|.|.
CASSLIGNTIYF
TGTGCCAGCAGCTTAATTGGAAACACCATATATTTT
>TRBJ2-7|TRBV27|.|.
CASSFSWGVYEQYF
TGTGCCAGCAGTTTTAGTTGGGGGGTCTACGAGCAGTACTTC
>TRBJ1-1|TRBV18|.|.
CASSSSVVDATEAFF
TGTGCCAGCTCATCGTCTGTGGTCGACGCGACTGAAGCTTTCTTT
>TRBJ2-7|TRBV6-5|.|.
CASSYSSGEQYF
TGTGCCAGCAGTTACTCCTCGGGGGAGCAGTACTTC
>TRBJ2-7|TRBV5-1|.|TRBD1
CASSPDRGYEQYF
TGCGCCAGCAGCCCGGACAGGGGCTACGAGCAGTACTTC
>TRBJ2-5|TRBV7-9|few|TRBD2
CASSLQAGGTQYF
TGTGCCAGCAGCTTGCAGGCGGGGGGGACCCAGTACTTC
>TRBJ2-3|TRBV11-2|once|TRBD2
CASSLAPSGSMPRTDTQYF
TGTGCCAGCAGCTTAGCCCCTAGCGGGAGTATGCCACGCACAGATACGCAGTATTTT
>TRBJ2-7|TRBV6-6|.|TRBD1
CASRVRDRGPLEQYF
TGTGCCAGCAGGGTCCGGGACAGGGGCCCTCTCGAGCAGTACTTC
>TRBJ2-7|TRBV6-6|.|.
CASSYVLTGQTCEQYF
TGTGCCAGCAGTTACGTTTTGACAGGTCAAACCTGCGAGCAGTACTTC
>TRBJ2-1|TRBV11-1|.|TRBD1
CASSYRQGVTYNEQFF
TGTGCCAGCAGCTACCGACAGGGGGTCACCTACAATGAGCAGTTCTTC
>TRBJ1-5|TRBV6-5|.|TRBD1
CASSSAQGWNQPQHF
TGTGCCAGCAGCTCCGCACAGGGGTGGAATCAGCCCCAGCATTTT
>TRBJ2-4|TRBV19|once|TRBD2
CASSISGTSGGAGSKNIQYF
TGTGCCAGTAGTATCTCCGGGACTAGCGGGGGGGCCGGTTCCAAAAACATTCAGTACTTC
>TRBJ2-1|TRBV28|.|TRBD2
CASSPPGASGYNEQFF
TGTGCCAGCAGTCCACCCGGGGCTAGCGGTTACAATGAGCAGTTCTTC
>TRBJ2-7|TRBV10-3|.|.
CATSKTGGTEEQYF
TGTGCCACCTCCAAGACAGGCGGCACGGAAGAGCAGTACTTC
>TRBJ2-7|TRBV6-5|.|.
CASSPPGHNEQYF
TGTGCCAGCAGTCCCCCCGGCCACAACGAGCAGTACTTC
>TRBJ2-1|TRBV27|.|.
CASSMGGNEQFF
TGTGCCAGCTCGATGGGGGGCAATGAGCAGTTCTTC
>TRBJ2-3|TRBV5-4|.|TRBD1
CASSSWTGGSSTDTQYF
TGTGCCAGCAGCTCTTGGACAGGGGGATCTAGCACAGATACGCAGTATTTT